These T cell receptor beta chains were read from a single sample in a study of cytomegalovirus exposure and HLA in healthy donors. TCRdb's table, derived via immunoSEQ multiplex PCR, lists solely in-frame clones and lacks some. Of some 120,000 clones in the sample, 79% were seen once. Specimen: PBMCs. The receptor set was obtained from a man younger than 45 in good health and CMV-seropositive. Each CDR3 is given with its conserved first and last residue. Each record gives: clone size, J gene, D gene, V gene, CDR3 DNA, CDR3 protein. A D gene is named only where the DNA matches it firmly. Rows may omit the clone size; those that give it use once, few, many or a size class.

.	TRBJ2-5	.	TRBV28	TGTGCCAGCTTGGGACTGCGCGAGACCCAGTACTTC	CASLGLRETQYF
.	TRBJ2-7	.	TRBV15	TGTGCCACCAGCAGAGCCCGGGACACAAGTTCCTACGAGCAGTACTTC	CATSRARDTSSYEQYF
.	TRBJ1-2	.	TRBV5-5	TGTGCCAGCAGCCGCCGAGAGGGCTATGGCTACACCTTC	CASSRREGYGYTF
.	TRBJ2-7	TRBD1	TRBV15	TGTGCCACCAGCCGCAACAGGGGGCCCTCCTACGAGCAGTACTTC	CATSRNRGPSYEQYF
.	TRBJ2-7	.	TRBV27	TGTGCCAGCAGCCCGGGGTTTTCCTACGAGCAGTACTTC	CASSPGFSYEQYF
once	TRBJ2-7	.	TRBV18	TGTGCCAGCTCGGCCGGACGGGGAGCCGAGCAGTACTTC	CASSAGRGAEQYF
.	TRBJ1-2	TRBD1	TRBV5-4	TGTGCCAGCAGCTCGGTTTTAGGGGGCTCGGGTGGCTACACCTTC	CASSSVLGGSGGYTF
.	TRBJ1-3	.	TRBV5-4	TGTGCCAGCAGCTTGGACAGCTCTGGAAACACCATATATTTT	CASSLDSSGNTIYF
.	TRBJ2-3	TRBD1	TRBV7-8	TGTGCCAGCAGCTTACGGGGGACAGGGGACAAATGGATCGCAGATACGCAGTATTTT	CASSLRGTGDKWIADTQYF
.	TRBJ2-7	TRBD1	TRBV11-2	TGTGCCAGCAGCTTAGACAGGGGGCGTTTTGGCGAGCAGTACTTC	CASSLDRGRFGEQYF
once	TRBJ1-1	TRBD1	TRBV11-2	TGTGCCAGCAGCTTACCAGGGGGCCGGGGTTTTGGCACTGAAGCTTTCTTT	CASSLPGGRGFGTEAFF
.	TRBJ1-4	.	TRBV19	TGTGCCAGTAGTATAGACAGGGGTGGAGAAAAACTGTTTTTT	CASSIDRGGEKLFF
.	TRBJ2-5	.	TRBV28	TGTGCCACCACAGGGGCGGGGGAGACCCAGTACTTC	CATTGAGETQYF
few	TRBJ1-5	.	TRBV6-1	TGTGCCAGCGGGCGGCAACAGGGTTCGTGGCAGCCCCAGCATTTT	CASGRQQGSWQPQHF
few	TRBJ2-5	TRBD1	TRBV2	TGTGCCGCCGGGCAGGGGGCGGTGGAGACCCAGTACTTC	CAAGQGAVETQYF
.	TRBJ2-3	.	TRBV15	TGTGCCACCAGCAGAGCTCCCTGGGGCGGGGACACAGATACGCAGTATTTT	CATSRAPWGGDTDTQYF
.	TRBJ2-1	TRBD1	TRBV28	TGTGCCAGCGGGACAGGAGAACGGGGAGAGCAGTTCTTC	CASGTGERGEQFF
.	TRBJ2-7	.	TRBV29-1	TGCAGCGCCCTGGACAACTACGAGCAGTACTTC	CSALDNYEQYF
.	TRBJ2-7	TRBD2	TRBV29-1	TGCAGCGTTGAATCCCTAGCGGGAGGGACCGACGAGCAGTACTTC	CSVESLAGGTDEQYF
.	TRBJ2-3	TRBD2	TRBV19	TGTGCCAGCCGGGAGCGGGGGGTCACAGATACGCAGTATTTT	CASRERGVTDTQYF
.	TRBJ1-5	TRBD1	TRBV19	TGTGCCAGTAGTTTTGGACAGGGGGGTGATCAGCCCCAGCATTTT	CASSFGQGGDQPQHF
.	TRBJ1-2	TRBD1	TRBV29-1	TGCAGCGTTGTAACAGGGGGCCCAGTTGGCTACACCTTC	CSVVTGGPVGYTF
once	TRBJ2-1	.	TRBV6-5	TGTGCCAGCAGTTTAACAGGGGACTCCTCATACAATGAGCAGTTCTTC	CASSLTGDSSYNEQFF
.	TRBJ2-7	.	TRBV15	TGTGCCACCAGCAAGAGCTTAACCTCCTACGAGCAGTACTTC	CATSKSLTSYEQYF
.	TRBJ2-3	.	TRBV10-1	TGCGCCAGCAGTGAGTCGCCTGACAGTACAGATACGCAGTATTTT	CASSESPDSTDTQYF
.	TRBJ1-6	.	TRBV6-1	TGTGCCAGCAGTGAACTCTACAGAAATTCACCCCTCCACTTT	CASSELYRNSPLHF
once	TRBJ1-2	TRBD1	TRBV28	TGTGCCAGCAGTTTTCTTGGACAGGGGGCTGGCTACACCTTC	CASSFLGQGAGYTF
few	TRBJ1-1	.	TRBV11-3	TGTGCCAGCAGCCTACAGTCGAACACTGAAGCTTTCTTT	CASSLQSNTEAFF
.	TRBJ2-3	TRBD2	TRBV9	TGTGCCAGCAGCCCCTATCCTCAAGCGGGGGGCCAATCTTCCACAGATACGCAGTATTTT	CASSPYPQAGGQSSTDTQYF
.	TRBJ1-1	.	TRBV6-4	TGTGCCAGCACCGAGACAGAACGGAACACTGAAGCTTTCTTT	CASTETERNTEAFF
.	TRBJ1-5	.	TRBV5-5	TGTGCCAGCAGCTTCGGTAGTTGGAATCAGCCCCAGCATTTT	CASSFGSWNQPQHF
.	TRBJ1-6	TRBD1	TRBV2	TGTGCCAGCAGGGTGACAGGGGGCTTTTCACCCCTCCACTTT	CASRVTGGFSPLHF
.	TRBJ1-6	.	TRBV4-3	TGCGCCAGCAGCGAACTGGACTCTAGCTCCTATAATTCACCCCTCCACTTT	CASSELDSSSYNSPLHF
.	TRBJ1-3	.	TRBV9	TGTGCCAGCAGCGTATACCGGGGGGCGCAGGCTGGAAACACCATATATTTT	CASSVYRGAQAGNTIYF
.	TRBJ2-1	.	TRBV28	TGTGCCAGCAGTTCCATCGGCAATGAGCAGTTCTTC	CASSSIGNEQFF
.	TRBJ2-3	.	TRBV2	TGTGCCAGCAGTGAAGTAGGGGGGGGCACAGATACGCAGTATTTT	CASSEVGGGTDTQYF
.	TRBJ1-1	.	TRBV7-9	TGTTCCAGCAGCACCAGGAACACTGAAGCTTTCTTT	CSSSTRNTEAFF
.	TRBJ1-1	TRBD1	TRBV7-3	TGTGCCAGCAGCTTAGTCAGGGGGCGAGGAGCTTTCTTT	CASSLVRGRGAFF
.	TRBJ2-7	.	TRBV6-5	TGTGCCAGCAGTTACCCCTGGGGGGACGAGCAGTACTTC	CASSYPWGDEQYF
.	TRBJ2-1	.	TRBV10-3	TGTGCCATCAGTGATATCGGTTCCTACAATGAGCAGTTCTTC	CAISDIGSYNEQFF